This T cell receptor (beta chain) derives from a study of cytomegalovirus exposure and HLA in healthy donors. PCR amplification relied on 60 Vbeta primers (plus 13 Jbeta primers). Sequencing was performed with immunoSEQ multiplex PCR; in TCRdb, only in-frame clones are kept and a portion is missing. The sample has approximately 97,000 clones; 70% to 80% are singletons. Samples came from healthy bone marrow donors. Germline assignment: CDR1 LNHDA and CDR2 SQIVND (reference sequence). V dropped 7 bases and J dropped 0 bases, with 9 bases sitting between them. This CDR3 spans 14 amino acids. The sequenced material came from PBMCs. The genes are TRBV19 and TRBJ2-2; no clear D. The receptor was isolated from a male donor in good health and CMV-seropositive. The CDR3 coding sequence is TGTGCCAGTACCTGGAGTACGAACACCGGGGAGCTGTTTTTT. It yields the protein CASTWSTNTGELFF.